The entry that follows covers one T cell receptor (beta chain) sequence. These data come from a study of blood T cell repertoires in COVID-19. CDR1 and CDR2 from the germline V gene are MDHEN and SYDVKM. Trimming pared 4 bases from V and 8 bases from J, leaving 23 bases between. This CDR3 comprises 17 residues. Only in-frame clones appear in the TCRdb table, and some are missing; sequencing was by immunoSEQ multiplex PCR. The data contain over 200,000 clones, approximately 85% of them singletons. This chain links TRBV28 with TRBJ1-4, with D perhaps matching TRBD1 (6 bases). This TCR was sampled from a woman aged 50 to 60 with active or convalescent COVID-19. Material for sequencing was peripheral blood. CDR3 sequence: CASSSRIQGNGIEKLFF. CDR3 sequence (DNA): TGTGCCAGCAGTTCTCGAATACAGGGAAACGGGATAGAAAAACTGTTTTTT. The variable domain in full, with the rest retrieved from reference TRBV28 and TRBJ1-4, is DVKVTQSSRYLVKRTGEKVFLECVQDMDHENMFWYRQDPGLGLRLIYFSYDVKMKEKGDIPEGYSVSREKKERFSLILESASTNQTSMYLCASSSRIQGNGIEKLFFGSGTQLSVL.